The sequence of this T cell receptor beta chain was determined in a study of PD-1 blockade in classical Hodgkin lymphoma (dated by TCRdb to 2018 to 2020). Context from the whole study: Nivolumab dosing was 3 mg/kg intravenously every 2 weeks, continuing until either disease progression or unacceptable toxicity. To define a peripheral blood immune signature of response to PD-1 blockade in classical Hodgkin lymphoma, the study combined TCR beta sequencing with CyTOF.

The sample's time point label, decoded: cycle 2 day 1 (C2D1) of nivolumab. Every trial patient had relapsed after autologous stem cell transplantation, and cohorts A, B and C differed in prior brentuximab vedotin exposure. A total of fewer than 65 patients with relapsed/refractory classical Hodgkin lymphoma made up the trial cohort, and each patient's best overall response was complete response, partial response or progressive disease. Single-agent nivolumab was administered to trial patients in the multi-cohort phase II CheckMate 205 trial. An independent review committee assessed best overall response by applying the 2007 International Working Group response criteria. Trial PBMCs were collected immediately before nivolumab initiation (C1D1) and during therapy at cycle 2 day 1 and cycle 4 day 1. Peripheral blood was collected in 8 mL Vacutainer Cell Preparation Tubes, from which PBMCs were isolated by centrifugation and then cryopreserved.

Points on this clone: Its antigen target is currently unknown. Base qualities are not at hand, and no much larger clone is one base apart.

The full study reports these points: Diversity was lower in patients who began nivolumab less than 1 year after ASCT, so these patients were left out of later analyses to avoid confounding by immune reconstitution. Baseline TCR diversity was reported to be lower in newly diagnosed patients than in healthy donors, and even lower in relapsed/refractory patients. The study was limited to a single clinical trial cohort, and causes of repertoire differences, possibly disease activity or prior therapy, remained undefined. Trial patients achieving complete response had baseline diversity similar to newly diagnosed patients, whereas partial responders and progressors had significantly lower diversity. By C4D1, a significant rise was seen in CD4+ TCR diversity but not in CD8+ TCR diversity (p=0.0027 vs p=0.16), and the rise was most apparent among complete responders (p=0.02).

Genomic DNA was extracted with the Qiagen DNeasy kit from unsorted PBMCs and from negatively selected CD4+ and CD8+ fractions. Amplification of TCR beta CDR3 regions was done by immunoSEQ multiplex PCR with primers that anneal to V and J segments. A synthetic immune receptor repertoire was used to minimize amplification bias, and remaining bias was computationally removed after sequencing. On the study's bioinformatics: Repertoire diversity was quantified as the Shannon entropy index using custom Python scripts. Unsorted, CD4+ and CD8+ repertoires were analyzed separately, except for combined analyses in which CD4+ and CD8+ sequences were merged in silico. A clone counted as expanded when the clone's frequency after treatment rose at least 2-fold relative to C1D1, and clones undetected at baseline were given a pseudocount of 0.5. Singleton clones were defined as clones with 0 or 1 copy at C1D1, and non-singleton clones were defined as clones with 2 or more copies. By matching protein sequences in sorted samples from the same patient, clones expanded in unsorted samples were annotated as CD4+, CD8+ or unknown. Wilcoxon tests on paired samples were used to test diversity changes from C1D1 to C4D1. Here the immuneACCESS table is served through TCRdb, limited to in-frame sequences with V and J called. Missing clones are a known gap in these copies; in checked studies unresolved V genes cover under half, and the rest lacks a known reason. V and J calls and clone size are as listed in that table; D and trimming were resolved from the DNA. For this sample there are more than 30,000 clones; around 76% appear just once. The ten most abundant clones make up about 15% of the sample.

Sequenced material: peripheral blood mononuclear cells (PBMCs), taken before the second cycle of nivolumab. The TCR originated in a human donor with classical Hodgkin lymphoma.

The bases read TGTGCCAGTTTGCACACACAGGACCATACGCAGTATTTT. The translation is CASLHTQDHTQYF. The V gene is TRBV6-1 and the J gene is TRBJ2-3, with a weak D call of TRBD1 (5 bases match). V lost 9 bases and J lost 7 bases; the stretch between them is 17 bases long. The CDR3, cysteine through phenylalanine, is 13 amino acids long. Only CDR3 DNA is held: 39 bases, read in frame from base 1. CDR1 is given as MNHNS and CDR2 as SASEGT, both from the germline V gene.